The clone carrying this TCR beta chain was seen a handful of times. The antigen remains unidentified. These data belong to a study of blood T cells in healthy people across ages. The CDR3 covers 12 residues. V lost 3 bases and J 9 bases, leaving 9 bases between the germline ends. Germline assignment: CDR1 MDHEN and CDR2 SYDVKM. A second roughly 7 to 12 cycle PCR used barcoded and J-beta primers. TCRdb processed the 5' RACE reads anew with MiXCR; each CDR3 protein has one entry. The sample carries more than 900,000 distinct CDR3 sequences, under 30% recorded once. General study results and limits: Diversity figures derived from one million T cells were judged to underestimate the true value.

The data were also submitted as part of a second study, on T cells of mothers and their children.

V and J are TRBV28 and TRBJ2-1, with D hard to call. Sequencing was performed on blood. The TCR sequence derives from a girl aged 2 to 10 in good health. The CDR3 loop reads CASSFFGSEQFF. CDR3 DNA: TGTGCCAGCAGTTTTTTCGGTAGTGAGCAGTTCTTC.